This T cell receptor (beta chain) was identified during a study of control samples from healthy donors and cancer patients. Data came from immunoSEQ multiplex PCR; TCRdb stores just in-frame clones and leaves some out. This table holds roughly 150,000 clones, about 90% found once. Sequencing was done on a sample of blood. The source is a young man in good health.

The DNA for the CDR3 is TGTGCCAGCAGCTACCGGGACAAAGACTACGAGCAGTACTTC. Protein product: CASSYRDKDYEQYF. V gene TRBV7-9 combines with J gene TRBJ2-7; perhaps TRBD1 as D (6 bases). Germline CDR1 reads SEHNR; CDR2 reads FQNEAQ (reference sequence). V was cut by 4 bases and J by 3 bases, with 13 bases left in between. This CDR3 comprises 14 residues.